Below, one TCR beta chain is given with its context. The authors' processing: Scientists estimated how many nucleated cells there were by amplifying reference gene primers. This table comes from immunoSEQ multiplex PCR, and its TCRdb copy is limited to in-frame clones, with some not included. Clonal size and the V and J genes are those of that table, whereas D and trimming came from the DNA. Of about 110,000 clones in the sample, approximately 76% were seen once. The CDR3 loop spans 14 amino acids. Germline CDR1 SEHNR, CDR2 FQNEAQ (reference sequence). V shed 6 bases, J shed 5 bases, and the junction held 9 bases outside the gene matches. The sample comes from a study of blood T cell repertoires in COVID-19. For the study at large: Whether acute or convalescent, the COVID-19 samples came from the United States, Italy and Spain.

The sequencing sample was made of peripheral blood. The chain links TRBV7-9 to TRBJ2-7, with 8 bases fitting TRBD1. The receptor was derived from a woman in her sixties or seventies with acute or convalescent COVID-19. Here the CDR3 reads CASSRGGQVDEQYF. Written as DNA, the CDR3 is TGTGCCAGCAGTAGAGGGGGACAGGTAGACGAGCAGTACTTC. The whole variable domain, filled in from reference TRBV7-9 and TRBJ2-7, reads DTGVSQNPRHKITKRGQNVTFRCDPISEHNRLYWYRQTLGQGPEFLTYFQNEAQLEKSRLLSDRFSAERPKGSFSTLEIQRTEQGDSAMYLCASSRGGQVDEQYFGPGTRLTVT.